The T cell receptor (beta chain) described here comes from a study of T cells in Graves' hyperthyroidism and ophthalmopathy. Whole-study results and caveats: Blood also carried most thyroid clonotypes expanded above 0.001.

This clonotype came up once. Its antigen is undetermined. TCR beta CDR3 sequences were amplified from RNA transcripts. In the first-round RT-PCR of the TCR CDR3, the HTBI primer set was used. TCRdb processed the multiplex PCR reads anew with MiXCR; each CDR3 protein has one entry. The sample holds 550,000 to 700,000 distinct CDR3 sequences; about 43% are singletons and the top ten take around 20%. This CDR3 is 13 amino acids long. With 10 bases clipped from V and 8 bases from J, the junction kept 10 bases outside the gene matches. The germline gives CDR1 WSHSY, CDR2 SAAADI. The specimen sequenced was peripheral blood or thyroid tissue (not recorded which). The source of this sequence is an adult woman with Graves' disease, either hyperthyroidism or ophthalmopathy (not recorded which). This sequence joins TRBV10-2 and TRBJ2-1; 8 nucleotides line up with TRBD2. The CDR3: CATALASGHEQFF. As DNA, the CDR3 is TGCGCCACCGCCCTGGCTAGCGGGCATGAGCAGTTCTTC.